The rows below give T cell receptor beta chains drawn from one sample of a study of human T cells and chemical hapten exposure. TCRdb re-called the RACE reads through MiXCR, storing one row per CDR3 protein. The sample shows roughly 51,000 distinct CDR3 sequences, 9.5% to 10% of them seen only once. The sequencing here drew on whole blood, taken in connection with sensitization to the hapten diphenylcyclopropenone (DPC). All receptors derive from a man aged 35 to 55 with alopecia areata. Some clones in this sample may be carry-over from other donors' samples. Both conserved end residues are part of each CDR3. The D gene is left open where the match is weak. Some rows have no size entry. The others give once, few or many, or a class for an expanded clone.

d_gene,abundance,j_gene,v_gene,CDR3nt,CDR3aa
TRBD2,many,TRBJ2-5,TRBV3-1,TGTGCCAGCAGCCAATTGCCCGGGACTAGGGAAGAGACCCAGTACTTC,CASSQLPGTREETQYF
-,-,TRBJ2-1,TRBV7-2,TGTGCCAGCAGCCGCCAGGGAACCAGACTATCAGGGGGGGAGCAGTTCTTC,CASSRQGTRLSGGEQFF
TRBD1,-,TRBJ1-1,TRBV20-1,TGCAGTGCTAGAATCTGGGACAGGGATGCAGGGAACACTGAAGCTTTCTTT,CSARIWDRDAGNTEAFF
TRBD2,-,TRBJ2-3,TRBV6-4,TGTGCCAGCAGTGACTCGGCGGGAGGGGCAGATACGCAGTATTTT,CASSDSAGGADTQYF
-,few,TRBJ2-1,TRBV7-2,TGTGCCAGCAGCTTAGCTCGGGCGAACAATGAGCAGTTCTTC,CASSLARANNEQFF
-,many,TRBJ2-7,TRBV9,TGTGCCAGCAGCGCAGATGGGTTTGGCGAGCAGTACTTC,CASSADGFGEQYF
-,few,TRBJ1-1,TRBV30,TGTGCCTGGGACCTCCGGCTGAACACTGAAGCTTTCTTT,CAWDLRLNTEAFF
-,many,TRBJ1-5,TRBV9,TGTGCCAGCAGCGACCGTTTTGGGTTCAATCAGCCCCAGCATTTT,CASSDRFGFNQPQHF
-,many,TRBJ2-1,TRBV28,TGTGCCAGCAGTTTCGGGACCCAGTTCTTC,CASSFGTQFF
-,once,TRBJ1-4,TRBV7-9,TGTGCCAGCAGGGTGGGAAATGAAAAACTGTTTTTT,CASRVGNEKLFF
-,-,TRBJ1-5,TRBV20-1,TGCAGTGCTAGGCAGAGGACTAGGAGCAATCAGCCCCAGCATTTT,CSARQRTRSNQPQHF
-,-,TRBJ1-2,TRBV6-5,TGTGCCAGTGCGGGGAACTATGGCTACACCTTC,CASAGNYGYTF
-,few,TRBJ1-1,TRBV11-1,TGTGCCAGCTATGCCCCCGCGGGCACTGAAGCTTTCTTT,CASYAPAGTEAFF
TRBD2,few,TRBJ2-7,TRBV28,TGTGCCAGCACCTCGGGGGGGGGAGAGACCTACGAGCAGTACTTC,CASTSGGGETYEQYF
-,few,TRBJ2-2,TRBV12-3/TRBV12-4,TGTGCCAGCAGTTTTTTCACCGGGGAGCTGTTTTTT,CASSFFTGELFF
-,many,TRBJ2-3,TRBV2,TGTGCCAGCAGTGAACCCGCGCAGGGCCCGATCACAGATACGCAGTATTTT,CASSEPAQGPITDTQYF
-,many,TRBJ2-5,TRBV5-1,TGCGCCAGCAGCCCGGGCCCGGTCTGGGAGACCCAGTACTTC,CASSPGPVWETQYF
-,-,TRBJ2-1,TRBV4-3,TGCGCCAGCAGCCAAGGGCAGGGATTGTATGAGCAGTTCTTC,CASSQGQGLYEQFF
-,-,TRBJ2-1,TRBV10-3,TGTGCCATCAGTGAAGAGAGCGTGGGTCACAATGAGCAGTTCTTC,CAISEESVGHNEQFF
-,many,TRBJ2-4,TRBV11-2,TGTGCCAGCAGCTCGGAATTGAGCAAAAACATTCAGTACTTC,CASSSELSKNIQYF
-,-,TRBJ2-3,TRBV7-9,TGTGCCGTCACCATGACAGAGGTTGGGGATACGCAGTATTTT,CAVTMTEVGDTQYF
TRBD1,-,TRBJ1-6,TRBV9,TGTGCCAGCAGCACTAGGGGGCGAGGAGATTCACCCCTCCACTTT,CASSTRGRGDSPLHF
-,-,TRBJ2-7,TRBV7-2,TGTGCCAGCAGCTTAGAGGGGGGGCGGGCCGAGCAGTACTTC,CASSLEGGRAEQYF
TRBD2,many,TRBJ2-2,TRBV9,TGTGCCAGCAGCGTCCGGGCTAGCGGTCACACCGGGGAGCTGTTTTTT,CASSVRASGHTGELFF
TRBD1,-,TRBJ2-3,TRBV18,TGTGCCAGCTCATCAGGACAGGGTGGGCAAGCTACGCAGTATTTT,CASSSGQGGQATQYF
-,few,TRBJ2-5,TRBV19,TGTGCCAGTAGTAGGGGGTTTTCCGGGCGAGAGACCCAGTACTTC,CASSRGFSGRETQYF
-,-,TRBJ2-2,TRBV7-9,TGTGCCAGCAGCCTCTGGGGAGCCGGGGAGCTGTTTTTT,CASSLWGAGELFF
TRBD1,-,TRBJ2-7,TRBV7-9,TGTGCCAGCGACAGGGGAGCTTCCTACGAGCAGTACTTC,CASDRGASYEQYF
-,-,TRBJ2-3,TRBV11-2,TGTGCCAGCAGCTTATTTCGGGACCCGCCCTCGGATACGCAGTATTTT,CASSLFRDPPSDTQYF
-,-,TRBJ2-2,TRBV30,TGTGCCTGGAGTGTACTGGACACCGGGGAGCTGTTTTTT,CAWSVLDTGELFF
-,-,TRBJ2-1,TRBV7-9,TGTGCCAGCAGCTTATTCCTAGGAGGGGACAATGAGCAGTTCTTC,CASSLFLGGDNEQFF
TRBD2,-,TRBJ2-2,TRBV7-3,TGTGCCAGCAGCTTAAAATTAGCGGGGAACACCGGGGAGCTGTTTTTT,CASSLKLAGNTGELFF
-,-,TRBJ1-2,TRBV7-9,TGTGCCAGCAGCCCGCGACAAGACTATGGCTACACCTTC,CASSPRQDYGYTF
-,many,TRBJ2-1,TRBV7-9,TGTGCCAGCAGCCCCCCATTTCGAATGGGAAATGAGCAGTTCTTC,CASSPPFRMGNEQFF
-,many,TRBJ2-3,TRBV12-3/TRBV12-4,TGTGCCAGCAGTTTGGAGAGTGGGGGAGAGGGAGATACGCAGTATTTT,CASSLESGGEGDTQYF
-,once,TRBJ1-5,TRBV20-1,TGCAGTGCTAGCGTTAACAGGGAAGATCAGCCCCAGCATTTT,CSASVNREDQPQHF
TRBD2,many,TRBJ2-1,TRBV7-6,TGTGCCAGCAGCCCCAGGTCTAGCGGGAGTGGGGACAATGAGCAGTTCTTC,CASSPRSSGSGDNEQFF
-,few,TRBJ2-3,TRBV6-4,TGTGCCAGCAGTTTAGCGGAGACAGATACGCAGTATTTT,CASSLAETDTQYF
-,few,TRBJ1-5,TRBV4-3,TGCGCCAGCAGCCAGCACCGGGACAGCAATCAGCCCCAGCATTTT,CASSQHRDSNQPQHF
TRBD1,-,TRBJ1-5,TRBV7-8,TGTGCCAGCAGCTCCCGGGACAGGGGCGCAAGCAATCAGCCCCAGCATTTT,CASSSRDRGASNQPQHF